This T cell receptor beta chain emerged from a study of blood T cell repertoires in COVID-19. Assay used: immunoSEQ multiplex PCR; TCRdb lists only in-frame clones, some missing. There are over 75,000 clones in the sample; 70% to 90% occur only once, and around 10% lies in the top ten. In its sample, this clone was seen a few times. This CDR3 region has 15 residues. Unmatched junction bases numbered 9, after V lost 5 bases and J lost 3 bases. The germline gives CDR1 SGHNT, CDR2 YENEEA. V usage is TRBV11-3 and J usage is TRBJ2-7; 8 bases match TRBD1. Material: peripheral blood. The clonotype comes from a human donor in a cohort sampled during active COVID-19. The CDR3 DNA sequence: TGTGCCAGCAGCGCAGATCCGGGACAGGACTACGAGCAGTACTTC. Its protein is CASSADPGQDYEQYF.